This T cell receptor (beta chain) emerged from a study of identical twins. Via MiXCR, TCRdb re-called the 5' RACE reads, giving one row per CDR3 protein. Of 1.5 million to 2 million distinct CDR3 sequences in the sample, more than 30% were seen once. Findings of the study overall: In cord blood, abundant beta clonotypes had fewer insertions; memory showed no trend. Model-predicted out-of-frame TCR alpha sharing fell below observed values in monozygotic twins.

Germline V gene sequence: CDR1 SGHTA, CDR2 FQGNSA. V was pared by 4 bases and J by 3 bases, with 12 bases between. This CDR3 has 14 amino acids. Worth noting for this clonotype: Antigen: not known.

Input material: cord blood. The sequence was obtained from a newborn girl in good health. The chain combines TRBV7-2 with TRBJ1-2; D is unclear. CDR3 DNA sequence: TGTGCCAGCAGCTGGTCCGTCAGAGACTATGGCTACACCTTC. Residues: CASSWSVRDYGYTF.